The T cell receptor beta chain described here comes from a study of T cells after yellow fever vaccination. The length of the CDR3 is 14 residues. Trimming cost V 3 bases and J 5 bases, with 13 bases left between them. MiXCR, run by TCRdb on the 5' RACE reads, gives a single entry per CDR3 protein. The table lists more than 95,000 distinct CDR3 sequences, roughly 15% of them singletons. Points on this clonotype: Its antigen remains unknown.

Whole-study results and caveats: FACS-sorted repertoires might harbor abundant contaminating clonotypes from the bulk population. Boosting was followed by the reappearance of most primary-vaccination clones (approximately 95% CD4, about 88% CD8).

Sequencing used CD8+ T cells sorted from PBMCs, obtained 5 days after the yellow fever booster vaccination. The chain employs TRBV12-3 or TRBV12-4 and TRBJ1-1; possibly TRBD1 for D (5 bases). The source of this sequence is a man aged 18 to 35 who received the YFV17D yellow fever vaccine. The CDR3 loop is CASSFFRGRTEAFF. The CDR3 DNA is TGTGCCAGCAGTTTTTTTAGGGGCAGGACTGAAGCTTTCTTT.